This TCR beta chain was found in a study of sequential checkpoint blockade in melanoma. Study-wide context: Patients were randomized 1:1 to nivolumab-then-ipilimumab or ipilimumab-then-nivolumab first-line.

Indicated treatment: randomized to nivolumab then ipilimumab (arm A) or the reverse (arm B). Live CD3+CD8+ CD19− CD56− cells were sorted from PBMCs. The method was immunoSEQ multiplex PCR; TCRdb's version includes in-frame clones alone and lacks a portion of them. The sample comprises under 20,000 clones, 45% to 65% of which are singletons, and roughly 18% rests with the top ten. This clone is a singleton in its sample. The sequence was obtained from a human donor with melanoma. Sample: CD8+ T cells sorted from blood (inferred from file names), taken from a patient given nivolumab and ipilimumab in sequence.

CDR3 DNA: TGTGCCAGCAGCCCTTCCGGGACAACCTACGAGCAGTACTTC. Translating it yields CASSPSGTTYEQYF. The V and J genes are TRBV5-4 and TRBJ2-7; D might be TRBD1 (6 bases). Germline-derived CDR1 and CDR2 are SGHNT and YYREEE (reference sequence). This CDR3 has 14 amino acids. V lost 4 bases, J lost 2 bases, and 13 bases lay in between.